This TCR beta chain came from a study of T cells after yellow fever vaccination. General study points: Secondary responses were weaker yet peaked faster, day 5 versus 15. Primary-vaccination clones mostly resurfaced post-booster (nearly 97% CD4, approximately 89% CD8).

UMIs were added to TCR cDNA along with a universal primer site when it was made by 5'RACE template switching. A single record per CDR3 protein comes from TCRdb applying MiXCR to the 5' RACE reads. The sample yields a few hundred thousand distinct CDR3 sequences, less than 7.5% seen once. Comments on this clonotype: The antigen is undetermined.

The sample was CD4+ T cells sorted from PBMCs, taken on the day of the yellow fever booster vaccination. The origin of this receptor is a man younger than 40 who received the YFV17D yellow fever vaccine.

The CDR3 loop is CASSWGAGNTEAFF. CDR3 nucleotide sequence: TGTGCCAGCAGCTGGGGGGCGGGGAACACTGAAGCTTTCTTT. The chain employs TRBV6-1 and TRBJ1-1; D might be TRBD1 (6 bases). The CDR3 is made up of 14 amino acids. The V gene's germline CDR1 is MNHNS and CDR2 SASEGT. The V and J ends lost 6 bases and 1 base respectively, with 12 bases between them.